The source of this T cell receptor beta chain is a study of blood T cell repertoires in COVID-19 (dated by TCRdb to 2018 to 2020). For context, the study as a whole: Collaborator samples came from the United States, Italy and Spain and covered acute and convalescent phases of COVID-19. Subjects who had been exposed to COVID-19, were actively infected with it, or had recovered from it provided the deeply sampled blood TCRbeta repertoires that made up the dataset. The prospective study material was composed of cDNA or gDNA derived from T cells, B-cell-depleted T cells, or PBMCs. Where available, HLA class I and class II types were obtained from metadata supplied by the sample provider rather than from assay-based typing. Nearly every sample came with metadata listing a de-identified subject ID, COVID-19 status, age in years and sex. The repertoires were released in a freely available public database meant as a resource for research on the immune response to SARS-CoV-2. The samples were drawn from the first 160 participants of the ongoing ImmuneRACE study and from roughly 1,300 subjects provided by 6 global collaborators. General conclusions and limits of the study: The amount of clinical and demographic metadata varied by source and participant and was provided uncurated.

With regard to this clone: What antigen it recognizes has not been identified. Base qualities are not recorded, but no much larger clone differs from it by a single base.

Participants in the prospective study were enrolled through a virtual design, were aged about 18 to 100 years, and lived in approximately 25 United States geographic areas. To assign participants to cohorts, the prospective study relied on clinical history that participants themselves reported in a screening survey and a study questionnaire. ImmuneRACE Cohort 3 recovered participants were defined by two consecutive negative NP/OP PCR tests, healthcare professional clearance, or symptom resolution. In the prospective study, whole blood, serum and a nasopharyngeal or oropharyngeal swab were collected from each participant by mobile phlebotomists. Participants in the prospective study had the option to provide additional blood draws and questionnaires over a roughly two-month period. Prospective study blood samples were shipped either frozen or at room temperature before DNA extraction. Looking up the germline V gene yields CDR1 SGHNT and CDR2 YENEEA. The CDR3 measures 15 amino acids from cysteine to phenylalanine. The only DNA kept is the CDR3, 45 bases in frame from the first base. V loses 5 bases at its end and J loses 1 base; junction bases beyond the gene matches: 5.

TCRbeta CDR3 regions were amplified from genomic DNA using the immunoSEQ Assay, a bias-controlled multiplex PCR. From the authors' description of their analysis: Nucleated cell counts per sample were estimated from amplification of reference gene primers within the assay. Sequence reads were collapsed and filtered to measure the absolute abundance of every unique TCRbeta CDR3 rearrangement. For each sample, productive Simpson clonality was calculated by taking the square root of Simpson's diversity index across productive rearrangements. Drawn from immuneACCESS, this table holds only the in-frame rearrangements with V and J called that TCRdb kept. Clones are partly lost; checked studies trace under half to an unresolved V gene and leave the rest unexplained. Clone size and the V and J calls come from that table; the DNA yielded D and trimming. Within this sample are fewer than 250,000 clones, with less than 85% of them counted one time only. Roughly 3.2% of the sample is held by the ten biggest clonotypes.

The V gene is TRBV11-3 and the J gene is TRBJ2-7, and TRBD2 aligns with 10 junction nucleotides. The sample comprised PBMCs or T cells enriched from blood (not recorded which). The source of this sequence is a woman in her 30s who had recovered from COVID-19. The CDR3 reads CASSPGLARSYEQYF. The nucleotides are TGTGCCAGCAGCCCGGGACTAGCGAGGTCCTACGAGCAGTACTTC.